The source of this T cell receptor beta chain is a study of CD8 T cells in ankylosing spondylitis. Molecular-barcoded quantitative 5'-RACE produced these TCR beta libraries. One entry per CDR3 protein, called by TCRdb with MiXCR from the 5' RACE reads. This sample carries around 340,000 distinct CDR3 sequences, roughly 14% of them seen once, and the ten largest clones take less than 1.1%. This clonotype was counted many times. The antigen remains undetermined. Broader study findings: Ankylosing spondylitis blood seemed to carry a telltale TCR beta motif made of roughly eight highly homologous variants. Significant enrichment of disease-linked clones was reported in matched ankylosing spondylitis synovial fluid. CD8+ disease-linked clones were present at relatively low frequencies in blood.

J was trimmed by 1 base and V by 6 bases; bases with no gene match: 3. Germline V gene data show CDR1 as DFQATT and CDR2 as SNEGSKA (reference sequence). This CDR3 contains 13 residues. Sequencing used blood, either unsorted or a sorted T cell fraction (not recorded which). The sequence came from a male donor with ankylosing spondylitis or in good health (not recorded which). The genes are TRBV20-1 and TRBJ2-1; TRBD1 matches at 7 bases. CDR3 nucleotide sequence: TGCAGTGCCCCGGGACAGTCCTACAATGAGCAGTTCTTC. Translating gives CSAPGQSYNEQFF.